This TCR beta chain was sequenced in a study of Graves' ophthalmopathy and Graves' hyperthyroidism. Other autoimmune disease, uncontrolled infection, pregnancy and lactation led to exclusion. Isolation of PBMCs was performed using roughly 10 ml of fresh peripheral blood. In this sample, this clonotype turned up many times. From RNA, the CDR3 regions of TCR beta chains were amplified and sequenced. The first round was an RT-PCR with HTBI primers, and the second round was a multiplex PCR. TCRdb reprocessed the multiplex PCR reads with MiXCR, giving one entry per CDR3 protein. The sample gives hundreds of thousands of distinct CDR3 sequences, under 25% of which show up once; roughly 3% is in the top ten. V was clipped by 8 bases and J by 4 bases, with 15 bases between them. The CDR3 is made up of 14 amino acids. Per germline, CDR1 SGHDN and CDR2 FVKESK.

The sample comprised peripheral blood. This sequence joins TRBV14 and TRBJ2-4; D is ambiguous. This TCR came from a young woman with stable Graves' hyperthyroidism. CDR3 DNA sequence: TGTGCCAGCTCTCAGACGGTCGCAAAAAACATTCAGTACTTC. Its translation: CASSQTVAKNIQYF. The full variable domain, with the rest looked up from reference TRBV14 and TRBJ2-4, is EAGVTQFPSHSVIEKGQTVTLRCDPISGHDNLYWYRRVMGKEIKFLLHFVKESKQDESGMPNNRFLAERTGGTYSTLKVQPAELEDSGVYFCASSQTVAKNIQYFGAGTRLSVL.